The present T cell receptor beta chain was sequenced within a study of metastatic and nonmetastatic thyroid tumors. Overall study: For malignant and benign thyroid patients, tumor or nodule tissue and blood were the sources whose repertoires were compared.

No treatment had been given to any patient before thyroid surgery. Per the study methods: Differences in CDR3 between clinicopathological groups were drawn on to build a classifier intended to discriminate distant-metastatic papillary thyroid cancer patients. TCRdb re-called clones from the PCR reads using MiXCR. Here the V and J calls rest on TCRdb's processing, not on the authors' analysis. The sample carries 60,000 to 85,000 clones, less than 20% recorded once. Comment on this clone: Its antigen is unknown. A read error may explain this, as a much larger clone is one base away.

Study-wide results and limits: The reported finding was significantly higher TCR beta diversity in malignant thyroid tumors relative to benign nodules, in blood and tumor.

The sequence came from a female donor with papillary thyroid cancer or a benign thyroid nodule (not recorded which). Some clones in this sample may be carry-over from other donors' samples. What was sequenced was blood.

The CDR3 DNA sequence: TGCAGCCTCTCGACTAGCGGGAGTGGTGAGCAGTACTTC. Translated, it gives CSLSTSGSGEQYF. J is TRBJ2-7 and V is TRBV29-1, with TRBD2 identical over 12 bases. V dropped 8 bases and J dropped 7; count of bases not matched to a gene: 9. The CDR3 loop spans 13 amino acids. Germline V CDR1 and CDR2: SQVTM, ANQGSEA.